Listed below are T cell receptor beta chains from one sample, sequenced in a study of blood T cell repertoires in COVID-19. Here immunoSEQ multiplex PCR was the method, and the copy in TCRdb shows in-frame clones only, minus some. The repertoire holds roughly 250,000 clones, with around 82% as singletons. Sequencing was done on a sample of peripheral blood. All receptors come from a human donor in a cohort sampled during active COVID-19. Each CDR3 is given with its conserved first and last residue. Fields, in order: clone size, D gene, V gene, J gene, CDR3 DNA, CDR3 protein. A D gene is named only where the DNA matches it firmly. Clone size is not always given. Where it is, it says once, few, many or a class for expanded clones.

clone size: .; D gene: TRBD2; V gene: TRBV19; J gene: TRBJ2-1; CDR3 DNA: TGTGCCAGTAGCGCCTCCCCTAGCGGGAGAATCTCCTACAATGAGCAGTTCTTC; CDR3 protein: CASSASPSGRISYNEQFF
clone size: .; D gene: .; V gene: TRBV12-5; J gene: TRBJ2-5; CDR3 DNA: TGTGCTAGTGGTTTTTCGGGGTTGGGGGAGACCCAGTACTTC; CDR3 protein: CASGFSGLGETQYF
clone size: .; D gene: TRBD1; V gene: TRBV5-5; J gene: TRBJ1-5; CDR3 DNA: TGTGCCAGCAGCTGGACATCGGGACAGGGGCGCGGTCAGCCCCAGCATTTT; CDR3 protein: CASSWTSGQGRGQPQHF
clone size: .; D gene: .; V gene: TRBV2; J gene: TRBJ2-5; CDR3 DNA: TGTGCCAGCAGTGCTGGCCTTCAAGAGACCCAGTACTTC; CDR3 protein: CASSAGLQETQYF
clone size: .; D gene: TRBD2; V gene: TRBV19; J gene: TRBJ2-3; CDR3 DNA: TGTGCCAGTAGCATTGGGGAAGGACTAGCGGGCTCCGATACGCAGTATTTT; CDR3 protein: CASSIGEGLAGSDTQYF
clone size: .; D gene: TRBD2; V gene: TRBV6-5; J gene: TRBJ2-2; CDR3 DNA: TGTACCGTTATGGCGGGAGGGCGGACCGGGGAGCTGTTTTTT; CDR3 protein: CTVMAGGRTGELFF
clone size: .; D gene: TRBD2; V gene: TRBV10-1; J gene: TRBJ2-7; CDR3 DNA: TGCGCCAGCACCACCGGCCTCCCCCTAGCGGGAGTCTACGAGCAGTACTTC; CDR3 protein: CASTTGLPLAGVYEQYF
clone size: .; D gene: TRBD2; V gene: TRBV19; J gene: TRBJ2-1; CDR3 DNA: TGTGCCAGTTCTCGCCCGGGACTAATCTACAATGAGCAGTTCTTC; CDR3 protein: CASSRPGLIYNEQFF
clone size: .; D gene: TRBD1; V gene: TRBV5-6; J gene: TRBJ1-2; CDR3 DNA: TGTGCCAGCAGCTTCCCGGGACAGTCTTTTGGCTACACCTTC; CDR3 protein: CASSFPGQSFGYTF
clone size: .; D gene: TRBD1; V gene: TRBV5-1; J gene: TRBJ1-4; CDR3 DNA: TGCGCCAGCAGCATTTTGCCGGGACAGACTAATGAAAAACTGTTTTTT; CDR3 protein: CASSILPGQTNEKLFF
clone size: .; D gene: .; V gene: TRBV2; J gene: TRBJ1-1; CDR3 DNA: TGTGCCAGCAGACAGGGAACTAACACTGAAGCTTTCTTT; CDR3 protein: CASRQGTNTEAFF
clone size: few; D gene: TRBD1; V gene: TRBV5-1; J gene: TRBJ1-1; CDR3 DNA: TGCGCCAGCAGATCCGGGACAGGGACTGAAGCTTTCTTT; CDR3 protein: CASRSGTGTEAFF
clone size: .; D gene: .; V gene: TRBV6-5; J gene: TRBJ2-5; CDR3 DNA: TGTGCCAGCAGGTCGCTCGGGTCAGCCGAAGAGACCCAGTACTTC; CDR3 protein: CASRSLGSAEETQYF
clone size: .; D gene: .; V gene: TRBV6-6; J gene: TRBJ2-5; CDR3 DNA: TGTGCCAGCGCTTCAAGGGGCCAGTACTTC; CDR3 protein: CASASRGQYF
clone size: .; D gene: .; V gene: TRBV19; J gene: TRBJ2-1; CDR3 DNA: TGTGCCAGTAGTCCTGGGGGGGCCAATGAGCAGTTCTTC; CDR3 protein: CASSPGGANEQFF
clone size: .; D gene: TRBD1; V gene: TRBV2; J gene: TRBJ2-2; CDR3 DNA: TGTGCCAGCAGCAGGACAGGTCCCGGGGAGCTGTTTTTT; CDR3 protein: CASSRTGPGELFF
clone size: .; D gene: TRBD1; V gene: TRBV28; J gene: TRBJ1-1; CDR3 DNA: TGTGCCAGCAGTTTATACGACAGGGGAGACACTGAAGCTTTCTTT; CDR3 protein: CASSLYDRGDTEAFF
clone size: .; D gene: .; V gene: TRBV2; J gene: TRBJ2-7; CDR3 DNA: TGTGCCAGCAGTCGCGACAGAGCCTACGAGCAGTACTTC; CDR3 protein: CASSRDRAYEQYF
clone size: .; D gene: TRBD2; V gene: TRBV2; J gene: TRBJ2-7; CDR3 DNA: TGTGCCAGCAATTCTGGGGGACTAGCGGGGAGAGTCTACGAGCAGTACTTC; CDR3 protein: CASNSGGLAGRVYEQYF
clone size: .; D gene: TRBD2; V gene: TRBV18; J gene: TRBJ2-7; CDR3 DNA: TGTGCCAGCTCACCGGGGCGGGGGGCTTCCTACGAGCAGTACTTC; CDR3 protein: CASSPGRGASYEQYF
clone size: .; D gene: TRBD1; V gene: TRBV5-4; J gene: TRBJ2-3; CDR3 DNA: TGTGCCAGCAGCATCAGGACAGGGGGCGCAGATACGCAGTATTTT; CDR3 protein: CASSIRTGGADTQYF
clone size: .; D gene: TRBD2; V gene: TRBV2; J gene: TRBJ2-5; CDR3 DNA: TGTGCCAGCAGTGAAGCCTTCTTAGCGGGACCGCAAGAGACCCAGTACTTC; CDR3 protein: CASSEAFLAGPQETQYF
clone size: .; D gene: TRBD2; V gene: TRBV5-1; J gene: TRBJ2-3; CDR3 DNA: TGCGCCAGCAGCTCCAGACTAGCGGGGGTCTTAGATACGCAGTATTTT; CDR3 protein: CASSSRLAGVLDTQYF
clone size: .; D gene: .; V gene: TRBV5-4; J gene: TRBJ2-5; CDR3 DNA: TGTGCCAGCAGCCGTTCCCCTCAAGAGACCCAGTACTTC; CDR3 protein: CASSRSPQETQYF
clone size: once; D gene: TRBD2; V gene: TRBV28; J gene: TRBJ2-7; CDR3 DNA: TGTGCCAGCACCCTAGCGGGGGGGCCCTACGAGCAGTACTTC; CDR3 protein: CASTLAGGPYEQYF
clone size: .; D gene: .; V gene: TRBV14; J gene: TRBJ2-1; CDR3 DNA: TGTGCCAGCAGCCCCGAATGGGGGCGAGGTGAGCAGTTCTTC; CDR3 protein: CASSPEWGRGEQFF
clone size: few; D gene: .; V gene: TRBV29-1; J gene: TRBJ1-3; CDR3 DNA: TGCAGCGTTCGCCACAGGGTAGAAAACACCATATATTTT; CDR3 protein: CSVRHRVENTIYF
clone size: .; D gene: TRBD2; V gene: TRBV7-6; J gene: TRBJ2-2; CDR3 DNA: TGTGCCAGCAGCTTCTATCTTAGCGGGGTACAAACCGGGGAGCTGTTTTTT; CDR3 protein: CASSFYLSGVQTGELFF
clone size: .; D gene: TRBD2; V gene: TRBV10-1; J gene: TRBJ2-5; CDR3 DNA: TGCGCCAGCAGTGAGGAAGGACTAGGACTTGAGACCCAGTACTTC; CDR3 protein: CASSEEGLGLETQYF
clone size: .; D gene: .; V gene: TRBV6-2/TRBV6-3; J gene: TRBJ2-1; CDR3 DNA: TGTGCCAGCAGTTACAACTTCAATGAGCAGTTCTTC; CDR3 protein: CASSYNFNEQFF
clone size: .; D gene: TRBD1; V gene: TRBV5-8; J gene: TRBJ2-3; CDR3 DNA: TGTGCCAGCCACCCGGCGAGGACAGGGGGAAGTAGGGATACGCAGTATTTT; CDR3 protein: CASHPARTGGSRDTQYF
clone size: .; D gene: TRBD2; V gene: TRBV5-1; J gene: TRBJ2-4; CDR3 DNA: TGCGCCAGCAGCTTATTACTAGCGGGGGGGCCCTTGGCCAAAAACATTCAGTACTTC; CDR3 protein: CASSLLLAGGPLAKNIQYF
clone size: .; D gene: .; V gene: TRBV19; J gene: TRBJ2-5; CDR3 DNA: TGTGCCAGTAGTGTCCGGGACACCAAAGAGACCCAGTACTTC; CDR3 protein: CASSVRDTKETQYF
clone size: .; D gene: TRBD2; V gene: TRBV6-2/TRBV6-3; J gene: TRBJ2-3; CDR3 DNA: TGTGCCAGCAGTGACGCAAAACCGGGACTAGCGGGAGTGGACGGTACGCAGTATTTT; CDR3 protein: CASSDAKPGLAGVDGTQYF
clone size: .; D gene: .; V gene: TRBV3-1/TRBV3-2; J gene: TRBJ2-7; CDR3 DNA: TGTGCCAGCAGCCCCCCCGGGGACGAGCAGTACTTC; CDR3 protein: CASSPPGDEQYF